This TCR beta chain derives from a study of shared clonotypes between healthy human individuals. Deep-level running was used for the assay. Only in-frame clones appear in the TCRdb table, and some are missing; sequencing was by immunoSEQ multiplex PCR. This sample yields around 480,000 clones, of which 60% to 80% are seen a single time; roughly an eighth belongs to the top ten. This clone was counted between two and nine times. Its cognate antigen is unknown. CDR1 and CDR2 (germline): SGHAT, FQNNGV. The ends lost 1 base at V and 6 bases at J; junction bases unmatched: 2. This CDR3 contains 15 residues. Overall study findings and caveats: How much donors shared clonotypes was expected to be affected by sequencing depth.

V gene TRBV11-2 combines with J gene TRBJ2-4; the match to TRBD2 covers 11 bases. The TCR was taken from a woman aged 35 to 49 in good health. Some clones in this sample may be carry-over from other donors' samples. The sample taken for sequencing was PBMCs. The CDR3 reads CASSLASGRTNIQYF. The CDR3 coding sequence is TGTGCCAGCAGCTTAGCTAGCGGGAGGACAAACATTCAGTACTTC.